The 4 T cell receptor beta chains given below trace back to one sample, sequenced in a study of patients and donors after allogeneic stem cell transplantation. Each CDR3 protein is one row after TCRdb ran MiXCR on the RT-PCR reads. The sample lists roughly 940,000 distinct CDR3 sequences, roughly 18% occurring once. The specimen was blood, either unsorted or a sorted T cell fraction (not recorded which). These receptors were collected from a human donor who was either an allogeneic HSCT recipient or a stem cell or donor lymphocyte infusion donor (not recorded which). It is not recorded whose cells these are; they may come from a transplant donor.

The V and J genes are TRBV24-1 and TRBJ2-1, with TRBD1 identical over 10 bases. This CDR3 has 16 residues. V trimming: 3 bases; J trimming: 8 bases; junction bases outside the gene matches: 9. In germline, CDR1 is KGHDR, CDR2 SFDVKD. The CDR3 DNA follows: TGTGCCACCAGTGATCGGCCGAGGACAGGGGGGGATGAGCAGTTCTTC. This translates into CATSDRPRTGGDEQFF.

V and J are TRBV12-3 or TRBV12-4 and TRBJ2-6; D gene uncertain. This CDR3 spans 15 amino acids. The V and J ends lost 5 bases and 2 bases respectively, with 10 bases between them. The CDR3 loop is CASSPVSAGANVLTF. The CDR3 DNA follows: TGTGCCAGCAGTCCAGTGTCGGCTGGGGCCAACGTCCTGACTTTC.

The rearrangement links TRBV7-7 to TRBJ2-1, with a possible D match to TRBD2 (6 bases). The CDR3 runs to 13 residues. With 1 base removed from V and 8 bases from J, the gap between germline ends came to 9 bases. Germline values: CDR1 SSHAT, CDR2 FNYEAQ (reference sequence). The CDR3 loop reads CASSLGEAHEQFF. The CDR3 DNA sequence: TGTGCCAGCAGCTTAGGGGAGGCCCATGAGCAGTTCTTC.

Only a few counts were recorded for this clonotype. V usage is TRBV15 and J usage is TRBJ1-5, with D possibly being TRBD1 (6 bases). CDR1 is LNHNV, CDR2 YYDKDF, per germline (reference sequence). The CDR3 has 15 residues. V shed 1 base and J shed 6 bases, with 13 bases lying between them. The CDR3 nucleotides are TGTGCCACCAGCAGAGTGGGGGGGCAGGGTCAGCCCCAGCATTTT. This sequence encodes CATSRVGGQGQPQHF.